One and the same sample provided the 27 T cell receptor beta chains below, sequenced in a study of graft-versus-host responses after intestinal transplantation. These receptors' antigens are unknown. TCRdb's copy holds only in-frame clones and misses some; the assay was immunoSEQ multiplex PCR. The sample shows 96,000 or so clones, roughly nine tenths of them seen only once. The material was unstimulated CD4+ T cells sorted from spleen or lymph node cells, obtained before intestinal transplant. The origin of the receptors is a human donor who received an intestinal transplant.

CDR3 sequence (DNA): TGTGCCAGCCGTAGGTTGGGGGCTCTCCTCCAAGAGACCCAGTACTTC. Amino acid sequence: CASRRLGALLQETQYF. The chain couples TRBV6-9 to TRBJ2-5; maybe TRBD1 (6 bases). This CDR3 has 16 amino acids. V was cut by 8 bases and J by 1 base, with 20 bases left in between. Germline lookup yields CDR1 MNHGY and CDR2 SVAAGI.

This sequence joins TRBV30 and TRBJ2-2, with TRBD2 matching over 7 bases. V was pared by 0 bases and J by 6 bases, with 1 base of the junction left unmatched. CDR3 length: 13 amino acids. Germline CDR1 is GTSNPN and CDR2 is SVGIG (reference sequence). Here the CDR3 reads CAWSVGGPGELFF. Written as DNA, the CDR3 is TGTGCCTGGAGTGTGGGAGGGCCCGGGGAGCTGTTTTTT.

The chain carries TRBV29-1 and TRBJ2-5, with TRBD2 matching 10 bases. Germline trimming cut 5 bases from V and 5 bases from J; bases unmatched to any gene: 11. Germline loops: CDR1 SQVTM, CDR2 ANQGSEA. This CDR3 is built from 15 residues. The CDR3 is CSVLSGRASEETQYF. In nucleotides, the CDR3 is TGCAGCGTTTTAAGCGGGAGGGCCTCAGAGGAGACCCAGTACTTC. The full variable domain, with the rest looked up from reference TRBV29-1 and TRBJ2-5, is SAVISQKPSRDICQRGTSLTIQCQVDSQVTMMFWYRQQPGQSLTLIATANQGSEATYESGFVIDKFPISRPNLTFSTLTVSNMSPEDSSIYLCSVLSGRASEETQYFGPGTRLLVL.

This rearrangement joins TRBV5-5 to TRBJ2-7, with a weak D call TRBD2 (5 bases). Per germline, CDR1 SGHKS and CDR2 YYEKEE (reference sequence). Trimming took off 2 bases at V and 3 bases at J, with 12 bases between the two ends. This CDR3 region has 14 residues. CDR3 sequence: CASSLGGLSYEQYF. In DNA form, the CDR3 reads TGTGCCAGCAGCTTAGGTGGACTTAGCTACGAGCAGTACTTC.

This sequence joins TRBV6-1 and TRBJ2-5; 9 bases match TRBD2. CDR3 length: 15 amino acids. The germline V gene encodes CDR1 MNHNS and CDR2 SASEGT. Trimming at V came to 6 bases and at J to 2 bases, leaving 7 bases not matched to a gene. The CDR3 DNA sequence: TGTGCCAGCAGCCCAGGCGGGGGGGTACAAGAGACCCAGTACTTC. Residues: CASSPGGGVQETQYF.

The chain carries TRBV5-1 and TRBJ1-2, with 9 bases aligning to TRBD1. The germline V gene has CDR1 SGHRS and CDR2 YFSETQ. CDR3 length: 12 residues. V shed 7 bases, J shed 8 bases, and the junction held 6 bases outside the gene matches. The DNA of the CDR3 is TGCGCCAGCGGACAGGGGCAGAGGGGCTACACCTTC. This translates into CASGQGQRGYTF. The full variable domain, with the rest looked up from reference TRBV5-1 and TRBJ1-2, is KAGVTQTPRYLIKTRGQQVTLSCSPISGHRSVSWYQQTPGQGLQFLFEYFSETQRNKGNFPGRFSGRQFSNSRSEMNVSTLELGDSALYLCASGQGQRGYTFGSGTRLTVV.

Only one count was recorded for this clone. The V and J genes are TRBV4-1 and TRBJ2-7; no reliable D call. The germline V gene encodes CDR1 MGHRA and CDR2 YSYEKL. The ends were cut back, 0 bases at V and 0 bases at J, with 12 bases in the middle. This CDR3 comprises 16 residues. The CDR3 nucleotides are TGCGCCAGCAGCCAAGAAGCGCCTGGAAGCTCCTACGAGCAGTACTTC. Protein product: CASSQEAPGSSYEQYF.

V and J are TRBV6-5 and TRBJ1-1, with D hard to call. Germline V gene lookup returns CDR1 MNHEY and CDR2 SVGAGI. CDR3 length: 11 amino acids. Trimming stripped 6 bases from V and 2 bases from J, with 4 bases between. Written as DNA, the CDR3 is TGTGCCAGCAGACTTAACACTGAAGCTTTCTTT. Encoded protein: CASRLNTEAFF.

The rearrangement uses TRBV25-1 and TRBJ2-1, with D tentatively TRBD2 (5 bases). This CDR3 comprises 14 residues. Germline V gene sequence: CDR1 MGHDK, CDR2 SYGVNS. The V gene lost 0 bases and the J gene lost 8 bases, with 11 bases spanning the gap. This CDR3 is CASSEYLFGDEQFF. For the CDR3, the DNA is TGTGCCAGCAGTGAATATCTTTTCGGGGATGAGCAGTTCTTC.

CDR3 nucleotide sequence: TGCGCCAGCAGCGCAGACCAAAGGGGAGATACGCAGTATTTT. Translated: CASSADQRGDTQYF. This chain links TRBV5-1 with TRBJ2-3; possible D gene TRBD1, 5 bases. There are 14 residues in the CDR3. Germline V gene sequence: CDR1 SGHRS, CDR2 YFSETQ. With 4 bases removed from V and 5 bases from J, the gap between germline ends came to 14 bases.

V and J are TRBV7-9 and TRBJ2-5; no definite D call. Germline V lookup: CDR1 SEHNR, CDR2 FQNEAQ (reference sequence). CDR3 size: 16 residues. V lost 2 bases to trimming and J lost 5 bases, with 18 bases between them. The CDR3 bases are TGTGCCAGCAGCTTATTAGCACCGCGGAGTGACGAGACCCAGTACTTC. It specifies CASSLLAPRSDETQYF. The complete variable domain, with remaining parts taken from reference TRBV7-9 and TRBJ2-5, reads DTGVSQNPRHKITKRGQNVTFRCDPISEHNRLYWYRQTLGQGPEFLTYFQNEAQLEKSRLLSDRFSAERPKGSFSTLEIQRTEQGDSAMYLCASSLLAPRSDETQYFGPGTRLLVL.

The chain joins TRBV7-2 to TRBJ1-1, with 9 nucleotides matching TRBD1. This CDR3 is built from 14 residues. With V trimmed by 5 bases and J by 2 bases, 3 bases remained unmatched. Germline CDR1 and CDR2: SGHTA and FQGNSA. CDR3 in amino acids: CASSQQGANTEAFF. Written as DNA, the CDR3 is TGTGCCAGCAGCCAACAGGGGGCCAACACTGAAGCTTTCTTT.

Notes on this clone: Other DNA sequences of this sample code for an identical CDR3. CDR3 nucleotides: TGTGCCAGCAGTCGAGTCTCTGGGGCCAACGTCCTGACTTTC. This codes for CASSRVSGANVLTF. The chain combines TRBV6-5 with TRBJ2-6; no definite D call. V dropped 5 bases and J dropped 0 bases, with 5 bases sitting between them. Per the germline V gene, CDR1 is MNHEY and CDR2 is SVGAGI. CDR3 size: 14 residues.

The CDR3, as DNA: TGTGCCAGCTCAGCGCAAACAGGACATAATGAAAAACTGTTTTTT. It encodes CASSAQTGHNEKLFF. The chain is built from TRBV18 and TRBJ1-4; possibly TRBD1 for D (5 bases). Per the germline V gene, CDR1 is KGHSH and CDR2 is LQKENI. The CDR3 is 15 amino acids. Trimming removed 5 bases at V and 4 bases at J, with 14 bases between.

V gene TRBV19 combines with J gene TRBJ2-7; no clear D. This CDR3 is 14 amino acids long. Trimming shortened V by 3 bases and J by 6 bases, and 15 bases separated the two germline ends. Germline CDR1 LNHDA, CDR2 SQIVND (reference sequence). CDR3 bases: TGTGCCAGTAGTATTCTGGGCCATACCTGCGAGCAGTACTTC. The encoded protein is CASSILGHTCEQYF.

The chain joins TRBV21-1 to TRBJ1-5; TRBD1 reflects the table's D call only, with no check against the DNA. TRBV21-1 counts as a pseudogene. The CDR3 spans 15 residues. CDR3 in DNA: TGTGCCAGCAGCCACGGTCAGGTCGGCAATCAGCCCCAGCATTTT. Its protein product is CASSHGQVGNQPQHF.

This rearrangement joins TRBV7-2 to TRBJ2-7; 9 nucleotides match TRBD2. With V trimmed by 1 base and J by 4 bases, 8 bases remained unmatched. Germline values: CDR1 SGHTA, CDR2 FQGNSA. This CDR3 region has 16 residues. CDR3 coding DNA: TGTGCCAGCAGCTTAGGGGGGAGCGGGAGGTATTACGAGCAGTACTTC. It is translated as CASSLGGSGRYYEQYF.

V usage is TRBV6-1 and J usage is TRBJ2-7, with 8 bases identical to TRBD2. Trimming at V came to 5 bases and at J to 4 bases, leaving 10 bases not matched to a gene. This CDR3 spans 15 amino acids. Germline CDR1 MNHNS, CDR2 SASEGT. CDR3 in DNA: TGTGCCAGCAGTCGGTATGGGACTAGATTGTACGAGCAGTACTTC. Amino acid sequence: CASSRYGTRLYEQYF.

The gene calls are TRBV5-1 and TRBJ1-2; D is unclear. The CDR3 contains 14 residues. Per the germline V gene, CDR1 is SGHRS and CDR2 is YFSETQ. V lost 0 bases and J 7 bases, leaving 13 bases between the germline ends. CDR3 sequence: CASSLDVAEGGYTF. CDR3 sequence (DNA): TGCGCCAGCAGCTTGGATGTGGCGGAGGGTGGCTACACCTTC.

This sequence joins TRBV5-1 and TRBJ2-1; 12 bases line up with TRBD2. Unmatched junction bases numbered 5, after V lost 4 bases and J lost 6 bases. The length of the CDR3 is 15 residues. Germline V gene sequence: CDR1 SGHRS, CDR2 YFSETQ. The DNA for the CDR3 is TGCGCCAGCAGCCTGGGGACTAGCGGGTTCAATGAGCAGTTCTTC. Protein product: CASSLGTSGFNEQFF.

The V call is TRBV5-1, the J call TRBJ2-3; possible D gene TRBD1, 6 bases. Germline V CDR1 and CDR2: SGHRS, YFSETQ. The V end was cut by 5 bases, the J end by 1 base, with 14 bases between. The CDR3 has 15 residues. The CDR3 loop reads CASRLGQTGTDTQYF. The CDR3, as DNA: TGCGCCAGCAGGTTAGGACAGACTGGCACAGATACGCAGTATTTT. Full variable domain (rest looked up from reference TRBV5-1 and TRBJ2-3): KAGVTQTPRYLIKTRGQQVTLSCSPISGHRSVSWYQQTPGQGLQFLFEYFSETQRNKGNFPGRFSGRQFSNSRSEMNVSTLELGDSALYLCASRLGQTGTDTQYFGPGTRLTVL.

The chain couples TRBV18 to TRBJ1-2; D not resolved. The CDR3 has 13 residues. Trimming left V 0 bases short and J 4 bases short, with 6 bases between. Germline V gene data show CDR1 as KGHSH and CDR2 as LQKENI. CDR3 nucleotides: TGTGCCAGCTCACCACCGGCAGTCTATGGCTACACCTTC. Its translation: CASSPPAVYGYTF.

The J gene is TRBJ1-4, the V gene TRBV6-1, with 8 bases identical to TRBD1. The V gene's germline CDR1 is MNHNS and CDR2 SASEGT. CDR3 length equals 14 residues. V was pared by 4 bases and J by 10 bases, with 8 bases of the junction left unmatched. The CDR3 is CASSVIPDRGKLFF. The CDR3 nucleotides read TGTGCCAGCAGTGTAATACCTGACAGGGGAAAACTGTTTTTT.

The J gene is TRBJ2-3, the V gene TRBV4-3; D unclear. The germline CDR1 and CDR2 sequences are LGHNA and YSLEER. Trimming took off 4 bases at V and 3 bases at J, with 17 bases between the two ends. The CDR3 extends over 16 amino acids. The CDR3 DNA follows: TGCGCCAGCAGCCCCCTGGTCAGGTTAGGTACAGATACGCAGTATTTT. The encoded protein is CASSPLVRLGTDTQYF.

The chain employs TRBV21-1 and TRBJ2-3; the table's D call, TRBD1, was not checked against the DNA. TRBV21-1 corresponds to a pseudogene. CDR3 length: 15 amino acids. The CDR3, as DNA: TGTGCCAGCAGCAGACAGGGCAAACCCACAGATACGCAGTATTTT. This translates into CASSRQGKPTDTQYF.

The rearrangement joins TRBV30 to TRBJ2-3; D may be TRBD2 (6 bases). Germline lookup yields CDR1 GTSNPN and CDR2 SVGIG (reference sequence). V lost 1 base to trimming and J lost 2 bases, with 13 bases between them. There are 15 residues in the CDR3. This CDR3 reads CAWSAGLIYTDTQYF. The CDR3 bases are TGTGCCTGGAGTGCGGGACTTATTTACACAGATACGCAGTATTTT.

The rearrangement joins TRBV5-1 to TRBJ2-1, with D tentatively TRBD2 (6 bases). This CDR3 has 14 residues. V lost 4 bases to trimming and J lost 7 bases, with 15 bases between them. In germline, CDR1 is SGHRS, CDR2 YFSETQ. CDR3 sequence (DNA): TGCGCCAGCAGCATGGAGGGAGGCTCGAATGAGCAGTTCTTC. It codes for CASSMEGGSNEQFF.